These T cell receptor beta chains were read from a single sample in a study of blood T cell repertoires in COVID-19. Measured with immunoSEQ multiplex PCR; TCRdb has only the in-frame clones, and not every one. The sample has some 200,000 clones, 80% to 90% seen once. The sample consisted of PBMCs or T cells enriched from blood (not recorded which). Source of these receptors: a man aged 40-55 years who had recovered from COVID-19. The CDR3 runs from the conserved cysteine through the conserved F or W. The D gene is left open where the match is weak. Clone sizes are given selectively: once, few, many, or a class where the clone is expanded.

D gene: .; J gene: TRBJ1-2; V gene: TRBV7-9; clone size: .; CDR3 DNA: TGTGCCAGCAGGGCGGAAGGCTACACCTTC; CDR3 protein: CASRAEGYTF
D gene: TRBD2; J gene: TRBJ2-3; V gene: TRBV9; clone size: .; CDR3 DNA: TGTGCCAGCCGGGGACTAGCGGGGAGCACAGATACGCAGTATTTT; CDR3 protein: CASRGLAGSTDTQYF
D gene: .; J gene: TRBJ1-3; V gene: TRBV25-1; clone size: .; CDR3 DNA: TGTGCCAGCACCTCGATGAACAGTGCTGGAAACACCATATATTTT; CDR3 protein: CASTSMNSAGNTIYF
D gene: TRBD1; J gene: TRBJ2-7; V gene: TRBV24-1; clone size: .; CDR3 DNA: TGTGCCACCGGGACAGGTGTCTCCTACGAGCAGTACTTC; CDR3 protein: CATGTGVSYEQYF
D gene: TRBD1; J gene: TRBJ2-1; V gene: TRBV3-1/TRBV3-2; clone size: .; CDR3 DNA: TGTGCCAGCAGCCTCGCCACGACAGGGGTTAAGCAGTTCTTC; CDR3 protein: CASSLATTGVKQFF
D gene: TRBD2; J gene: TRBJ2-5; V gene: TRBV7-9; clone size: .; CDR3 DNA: TGTGCCAGCAGCTCAGCGGGACTCCCGAGAGAGACCCAGTACTTC; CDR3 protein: CASSSAGLPRETQYF
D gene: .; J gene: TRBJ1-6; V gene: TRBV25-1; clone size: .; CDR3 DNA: TGTGCCAGCAGTGAATGGGAGGAGACCTCACCCCTCCACTTT; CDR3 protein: CASSEWEETSPLHF
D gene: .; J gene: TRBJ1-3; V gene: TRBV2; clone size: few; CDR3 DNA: TGTGCCAGCAGTGGAGGTCCAGGAAACACCATATATTTT; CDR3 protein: CASSGGPGNTIYF
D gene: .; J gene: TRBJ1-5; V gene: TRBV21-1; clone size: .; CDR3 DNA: TGTGCCAGCAGCAAAGATGGGGCAGGGAATCAGCCCCAGCATTTT; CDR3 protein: CASSKDGAGNQPQHF
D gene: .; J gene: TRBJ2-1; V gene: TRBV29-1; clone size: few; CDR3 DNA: TGCAGCGTTGAAGGGGTGTCCAGGGCCGGCAATGAGCAGTTCTTC; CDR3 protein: CSVEGVSRAGNEQFF
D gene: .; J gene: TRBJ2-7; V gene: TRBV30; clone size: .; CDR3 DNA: TGTGCCTGGAGTGTACAGTGGTCCGAGCAGTACTTC; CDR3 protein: CAWSVQWSEQYF
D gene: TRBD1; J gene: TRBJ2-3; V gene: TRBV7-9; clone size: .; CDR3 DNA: TGTGCCAGCAGCACCCAGTGGGGACAGATCACAGATACGCAGTATTTT; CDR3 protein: CASSTQWGQITDTQYF
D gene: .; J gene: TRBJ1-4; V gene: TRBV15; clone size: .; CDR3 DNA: TGTGCCACCAGCAGAGAAACAGGGTATAGGATACTGTTTTTT; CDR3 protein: CATSRETGYRILFF
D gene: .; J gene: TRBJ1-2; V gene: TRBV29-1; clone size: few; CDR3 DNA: TGCAGCGTTGGTGGGGGCGGCTACACCTTC; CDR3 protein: CSVGGGGYTF
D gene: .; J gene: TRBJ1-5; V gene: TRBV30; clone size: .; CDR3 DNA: TGTGCCTGGAGTACAGGGCCAGGCAATCAGCCCCAGCATTTT; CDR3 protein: CAWSTGPGNQPQHF
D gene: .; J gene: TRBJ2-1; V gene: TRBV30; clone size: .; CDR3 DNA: TGTGCCTGGATGTTTCGGGAAAATGAGCAGTTCTTC; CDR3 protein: CAWMFRENEQFF
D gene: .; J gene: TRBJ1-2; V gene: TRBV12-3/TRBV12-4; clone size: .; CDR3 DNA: TGTGCCAGCAGTAAACAGCCTTTATATGGCTACACCTTC; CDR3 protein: CASSKQPLYGYTF
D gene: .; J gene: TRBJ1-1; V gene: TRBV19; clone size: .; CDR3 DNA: TGTGCCAGTAGTGTGGGCCTATCTCGTACTGAAGCTTTCTTT; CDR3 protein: CASSVGLSRTEAFF
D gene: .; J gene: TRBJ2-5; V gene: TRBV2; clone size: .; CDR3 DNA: TGTGCCAGCAGTGAGCAGGGGGAGACCCAGTACTTC; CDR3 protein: CASSEQGETQYF
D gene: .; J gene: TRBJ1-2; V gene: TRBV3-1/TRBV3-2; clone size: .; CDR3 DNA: TGTGCCAGCAGTCCCCGCGGGGGGACACACCATGGCTACACCTTC; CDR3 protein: CASSPRGGTHHGYTF
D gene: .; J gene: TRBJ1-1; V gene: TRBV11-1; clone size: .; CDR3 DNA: TGTGCCAGCAGCTTACTAGGACAGTCGGCTGAAGCTTTCTTT; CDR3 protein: CASSLLGQSAEAFF
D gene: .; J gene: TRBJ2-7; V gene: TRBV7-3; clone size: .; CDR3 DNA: TGTGCCAGCAGCCCCCCCGGTACCTGGGAGCAGTACTTC; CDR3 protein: CASSPPGTWEQYF
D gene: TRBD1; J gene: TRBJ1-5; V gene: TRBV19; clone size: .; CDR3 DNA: TGTGCCAGTAGTTCGCGGACAGGGTTCTCTCAGCCCCAGCATTTT; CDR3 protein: CASSSRTGFSQPQHF
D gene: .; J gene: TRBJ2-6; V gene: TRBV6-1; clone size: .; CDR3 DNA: TGTGCCAGCAGTGAAGCGGGCACTTTCTCTGGGGCCAACGTCCTGACTTTC; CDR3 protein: CASSEAGTFSGANVLTF
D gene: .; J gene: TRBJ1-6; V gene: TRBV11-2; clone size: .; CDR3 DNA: TGTGCCAGCAGCCCACAGGGCGAGGTCGGAGGAAATTCACCCCTCCACTTT; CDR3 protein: CASSPQGEVGGNSPLHF
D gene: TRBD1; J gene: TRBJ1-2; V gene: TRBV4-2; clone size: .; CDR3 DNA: TGTGCCAGCAGCCAGGGGGACAGGGGAACTAACTATGGCTACACCTTC; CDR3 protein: CASSQGDRGTNYGYTF
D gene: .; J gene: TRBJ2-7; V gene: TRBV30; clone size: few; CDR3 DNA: TGTGCCTGGAGAAAACGGCCAGCGGAGTCCTACGAGCAGTACTTC; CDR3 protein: CAWRKRPAESYEQYF
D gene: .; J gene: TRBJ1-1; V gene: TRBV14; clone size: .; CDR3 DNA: TGTGCCAGCAGCCGGGCGACAGCCACTGAAGCTTTCTTT; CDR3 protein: CASSRATATEAFF
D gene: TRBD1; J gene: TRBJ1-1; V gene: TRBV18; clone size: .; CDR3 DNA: TGTGCCAGCTCACCCCTTGGGACAGGGTGGATAACTGAAGCTTTCTTT; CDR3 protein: CASSPLGTGWITEAFF
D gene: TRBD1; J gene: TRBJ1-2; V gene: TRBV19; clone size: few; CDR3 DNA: TGTGCCAGTAGGAGGGACAGGGCATATGGCTACACCTTC; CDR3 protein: CASRRDRAYGYTF
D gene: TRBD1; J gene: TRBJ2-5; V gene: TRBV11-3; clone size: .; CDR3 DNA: TGTGCCAGCAGCTTAGAGAAGGGACAGGAGTACCAAGAGACCCAGTACTTC; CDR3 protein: CASSLEKGQEYQETQYF
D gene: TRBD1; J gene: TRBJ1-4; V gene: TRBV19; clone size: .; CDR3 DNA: TGTGCCAGTGGACAGGGAACTAATGAAAAACTGTTTTTT; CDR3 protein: CASGQGTNEKLFF
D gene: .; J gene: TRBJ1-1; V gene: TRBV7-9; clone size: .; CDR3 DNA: TGTGCCAGCAGCGGGGGCAGGGGAACTGAAGCTTTCTTT; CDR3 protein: CASSGGRGTEAFF
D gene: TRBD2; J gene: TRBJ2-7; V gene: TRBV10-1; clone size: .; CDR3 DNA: TGCGCCAGCAGTGGAGGGGTTAGCGGGGCATACTACGAGCAGTACTTC; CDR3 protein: CASSGGVSGAYYEQYF
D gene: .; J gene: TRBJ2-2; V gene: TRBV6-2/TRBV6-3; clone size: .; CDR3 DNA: TGTGCCAGCAGTAGGGGGGGAGAGACCGGGGAGCTGTTTTTT; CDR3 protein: CASSRGGETGELFF
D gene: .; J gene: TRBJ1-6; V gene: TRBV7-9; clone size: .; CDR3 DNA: TGTGCCAGTGCCCAGTACGAGGCCTATAATTCACCCCTCCACTTT; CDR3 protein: CASAQYEAYNSPLHF
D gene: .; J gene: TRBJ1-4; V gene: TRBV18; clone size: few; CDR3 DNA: TGTGCCAGCTCACCCGGGGGGCCTGAAAAACTGTTTTTT; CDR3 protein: CASSPGGPEKLFF
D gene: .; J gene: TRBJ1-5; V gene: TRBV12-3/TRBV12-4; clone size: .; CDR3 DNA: TGTGCCAGCAGTTCGCAGGGTCAGCCCCAGCATTTT; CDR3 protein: CASSSQGQPQHF
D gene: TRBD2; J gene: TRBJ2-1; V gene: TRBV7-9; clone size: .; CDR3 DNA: TGTGCCAGCAGCACCTCTCGGGATAGCGGGAGCTCCTACAATGAGCAGTTCTTC; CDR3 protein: CASSTSRDSGSSYNEQFF
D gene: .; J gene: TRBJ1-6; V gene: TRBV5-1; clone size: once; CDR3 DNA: TGCGCCAGCAGCATTGACCGGGGACCCCTCCACTTT; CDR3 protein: CASSIDRGPLHF